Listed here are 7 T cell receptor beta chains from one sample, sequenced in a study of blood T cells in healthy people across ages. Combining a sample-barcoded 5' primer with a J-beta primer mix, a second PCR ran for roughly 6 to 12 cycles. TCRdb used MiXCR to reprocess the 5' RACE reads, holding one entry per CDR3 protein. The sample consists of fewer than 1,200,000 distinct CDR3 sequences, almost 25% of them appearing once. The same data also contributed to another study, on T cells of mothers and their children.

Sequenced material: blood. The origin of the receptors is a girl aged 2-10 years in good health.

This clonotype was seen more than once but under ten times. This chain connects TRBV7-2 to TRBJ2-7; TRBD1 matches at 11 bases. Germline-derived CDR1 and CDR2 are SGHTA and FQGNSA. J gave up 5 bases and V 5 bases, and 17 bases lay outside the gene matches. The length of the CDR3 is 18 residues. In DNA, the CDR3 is TGTGCCAGCAGCCGAACTGGGACAGGGGGTGCGGGAGGACACGAGCAGTACTTC. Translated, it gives CASSRTGTGGAGGHEQYF.

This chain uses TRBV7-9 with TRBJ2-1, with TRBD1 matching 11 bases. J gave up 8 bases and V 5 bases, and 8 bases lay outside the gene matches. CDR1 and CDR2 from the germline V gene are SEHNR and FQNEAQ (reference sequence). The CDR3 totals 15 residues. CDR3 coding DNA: TGTGCCAGCAGCACGGACAGGGGGCTATGGTATGAGCAGTTCTTC. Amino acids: CASSTDRGLWYEQFF.

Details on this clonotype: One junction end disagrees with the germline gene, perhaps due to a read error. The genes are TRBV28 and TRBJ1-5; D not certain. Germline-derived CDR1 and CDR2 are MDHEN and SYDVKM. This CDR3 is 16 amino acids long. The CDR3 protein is CTSSLSDIYSNQPQHF. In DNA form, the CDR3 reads TGTACCAGCAGTTTATCCGACATATATAGCAATCAGCCCCAGCATTTT.

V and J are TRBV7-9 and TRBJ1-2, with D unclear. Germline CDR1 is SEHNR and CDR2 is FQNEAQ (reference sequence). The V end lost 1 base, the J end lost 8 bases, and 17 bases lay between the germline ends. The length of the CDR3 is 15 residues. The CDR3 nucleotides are TGTGCCAGCAGCTTAGAGATTGAACGGGGAGCCGGCTACACCTTC. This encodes CASSLEIERGAGYTF.

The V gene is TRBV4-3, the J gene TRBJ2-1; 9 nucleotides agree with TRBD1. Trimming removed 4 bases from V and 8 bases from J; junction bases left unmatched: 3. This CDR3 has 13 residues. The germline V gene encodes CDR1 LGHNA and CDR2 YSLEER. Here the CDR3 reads CASSRDRAHEQFF. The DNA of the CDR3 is TGCGCCAGCAGCCGGGACAGGGCCCATGAGCAGTTCTTC.

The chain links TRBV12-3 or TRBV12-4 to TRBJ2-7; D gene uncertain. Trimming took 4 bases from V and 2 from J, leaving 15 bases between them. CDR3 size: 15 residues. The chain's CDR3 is CASSSPGAFPYEQYF. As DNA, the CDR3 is TGTGCCAGCAGTTCCCCTGGAGCTTTTCCCTACGAGCAGTACTTC.

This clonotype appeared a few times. The CDR3 region has the DNA TGCGCCAGCAGCCAGAGGGCACAGGGGCCTTATATGAACACTGAAGCTTTCTTT. Protein sequence: CASSQRAQGPYMNTEAFF. The chain links TRBV4-1 to TRBJ1-1; 7 bases are shared with TRBD1. The CDR3 has 18 residues. The germline gives CDR1 MGHRA, CDR2 YSYEKL. V shed 3 bases and J 0 bases; nucleotides not matched to a gene: 13.